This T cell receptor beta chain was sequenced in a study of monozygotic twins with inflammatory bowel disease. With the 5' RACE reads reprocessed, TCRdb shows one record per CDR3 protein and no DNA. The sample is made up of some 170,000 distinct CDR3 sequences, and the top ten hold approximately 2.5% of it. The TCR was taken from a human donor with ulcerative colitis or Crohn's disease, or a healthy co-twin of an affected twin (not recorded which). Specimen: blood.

The CDR3 spells CAIVSASGSNEQFF. This chain connects TRBV10-3 to TRBJ2-1; TCRdb lists TRBD2, though no DNA is available to test this call. Germline CDR1 is ENHRY and CDR2 is SYGVKD. The CDR3 contains 14 residues.